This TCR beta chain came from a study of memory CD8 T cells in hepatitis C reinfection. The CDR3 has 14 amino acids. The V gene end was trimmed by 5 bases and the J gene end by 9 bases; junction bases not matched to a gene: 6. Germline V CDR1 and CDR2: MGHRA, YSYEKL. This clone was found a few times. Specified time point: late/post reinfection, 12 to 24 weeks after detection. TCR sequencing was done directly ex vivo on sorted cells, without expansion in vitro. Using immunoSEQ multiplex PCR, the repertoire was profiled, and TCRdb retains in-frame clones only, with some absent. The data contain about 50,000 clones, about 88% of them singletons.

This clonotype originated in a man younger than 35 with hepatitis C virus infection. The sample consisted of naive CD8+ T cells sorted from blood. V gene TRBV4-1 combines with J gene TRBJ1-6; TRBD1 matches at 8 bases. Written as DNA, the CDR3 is TGCGCCAGCAGCTTCGGACAGGGACCTTCACCCCTCCACTTT. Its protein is CASSFGQGPSPLHF.